The 32 T cell receptor beta chains below come from one sample, sequenced in a study of beta chain features in type 1 diabetes. Their antigen targets remain unknown. Study results and caveats: Shortening that was moderate but significant affected the TCRB CDR3s of Type 1 diabetes patients in all four CD4+ subsets.

Expressed TCRB transcripts got sequenced, as all isolated RNA was reverse transcribed. Here immunoSEQ multiplex PCR was the method, and the copy in TCRdb shows in-frame clones only, minus some. The sample has under 300,000 clones, about 23% seen once; the top ten hold 0.012%. Sequenced input: naive CD4+ T cells from blood. The receptors shown here come from a young woman with type 1 diabetes.

This clone showed up just a few times. The junction and the germline gene differ at one end; a read error may be behind it. This chain's CDR3 is CASTLERVFYGYTF. Here the CDR3 DNA reads TGTGCCAGCACCTTAGAGCGGGTTTTCTATGGCTACACCTTC. This rearrangement joins TRBV7-9 to TRBJ1-2; D ambiguous. Germline assignment: CDR1 SEHNR and CDR2 FQNEAQ (reference sequence). The CDR3 covers 14 residues.

Of note for this clone: Other DNA sequences in this specimen translate into the identical CDR3. The chain joins TRBV2 to TRBJ2-5, with a possible D match to TRBD2 (5 bases). The CDR3 sequence is 11 residues long. Germline V gene lookup returns CDR1 SNHLY and CDR2 FYNNEI. Trimming left V 6 bases short and J 3 bases short, with 5 bases between. DNA of the CDR3: TGTGCCAGCAGAGCGGAAGAGACCCAGTACTTC. Translated: CASRAEETQYF. Using reference TRBV2 and TRBJ2-5 for the parts outside the CDR3, the full variable domain is EPEVTQTPSHQVTQMGQEVILRCVPISNHLYFYWYRQILGQKVEFLVSFYNNEISEKSEIFDDQFSVERPDGSNFTLKIRSTKLEDSAMYFCASRAEETQYFGPGTRLLVL.

The chain combines TRBV25-1 with TRBJ2-2, with 8 bases identical to TRBD1. Germline lookup yields CDR1 MGHDK and CDR2 SYGVNS. The junction had 5 bases not matched to a gene; V was cut back by 7 bases and J by 4 bases. The CDR3 is made up of 14 amino acids. The CDR3 nucleotides are TGTGCCAGCACCAACAGGGGGAGCACCGGGGAGCTGTTTTTT. Its protein product is CASTNRGSTGELFF.

The chain combines TRBV5-1 with TRBJ2-7; TRBD2 matches at 11 bases. Per the germline V gene, CDR1 is SGHRS and CDR2 is YFSETQ. This CDR3 contains 15 residues. V gave up 4 bases and J gave up 3 bases; unmatched junction bases: 6. In DNA, the CDR3 is TGCGCCAGCAGCCTACTAGCGGGAGAGAGCTACGAGCAGTACTTC. Residues: CASSLLAGESYEQYF.

This clone was counted between two and nine times. The chain combines TRBV29-1 with TRBJ1-1; D gene unclear. V was clipped by 6 bases and J by 0 bases, with 11 bases between them. Germline CDR1 and CDR2: SQVTM and ANQGSEA. The CDR3 extends over 13 amino acids. CDR3 nucleotide sequence: TGCAGCGTGGGCATAACCTTGAACACTGAAGCTTTCTTT. It translates to CSVGITLNTEAFF.

This rearrangement joins TRBV30 to TRBJ2-7; TRBD1 matches at 7 bases. The V and J ends lost 3 bases and 6 bases, in that order; junction bases with no gene match: 14. Germline V gene sequence: CDR1 GTSNPN, CDR2 SVGIG (reference sequence). The CDR3 spans 15 residues. The DNA of the CDR3 is TGTGCCTGGAGCAAGTTGGACAGGTTACGTTCCGAGCAGTACTTC. Translation: CAWSKLDRLRSEQYF.

This clone was observed a few times. The chain links TRBV30 to TRBJ1-2; 7 bases fit TRBD1. The J segment lost 4 bases and the V segment lost 2 bases, leaving 7 bases of the junction unmatched. The germline V gene has CDR1 GTSNPN and CDR2 SVGIG (reference sequence). The CDR3 contains 14 residues. The CDR3 DNA follows: TGTGCCTGGAGTCCATCCGGGACAGTCTATGGCTACACCTTC. Translation gives CAWSPSGTVYGYTF.

V gene TRBV29-1 combines with J gene TRBJ2-7, with D possibly being TRBD1 (5 bases). With 1 base removed from V and 3 bases from J, the gap between germline ends came to 7 bases. This CDR3 has 12 residues. Per the germline V gene, CDR1 is SQVTM and CDR2 is ANQGSEA. The CDR3 protein is CSVEGQGYEQYF. As DNA, the CDR3 is TGCAGCGTTGAAGGGCAGGGCTACGAGCAGTACTTC.

The rearrangement joins TRBV23-1 to TRBJ1-1; no definite D call. TRBV23-1 is annotated as an ORF whose role is uncertain. This CDR3 has 12 residues. V lost 3 bases and J lost 11, with 13 bases in between. The DNA of the CDR3 is TGCGCCAGCAGTCATTACCCGACGGGGGCTTTCTTT. As protein: CASSHYPTGAFF.

This clone was observed a handful of times. The rearrangement links TRBV2 to TRBJ2-7; D remains ambiguous. CDR1 is SNHLY and CDR2 is FYNNEI in the germline V gene. V was clipped by 6 bases and J by 3 bases, with 6 bases between them. CDR3 length: 11 amino acids. The CDR3 DNA reads TGTGCCAGCAGAATCGTCTACGAGCAGTACTTC. Residues: CASRIVYEQYF.

This clone was counted a few times. The chain recombines TRBV13 with TRBJ2-1, with D possibly matching TRBD2 (5 bases). V lost 5 bases, J lost 0 bases, and 8 bases lay in between. The CDR3 spans 14 residues. Germline V gene lookup returns CDR1 PRHDT and CDR2 FYEKMQ (reference sequence). The CDR3 DNA is TGTGCCAGCAGCGGGAGCGGCTCCTACAATGAGCAGTTCTTC. Translating gives CASSGSGSYNEQFF.

This clone was detected only a few times. This chain uses TRBV9 with TRBJ1-5; 7 bases match TRBD1. CDR1 is SGDLS and CDR2 is YYNGEE in the germline V gene. V lost 3 bases and J lost 0; bases outside the gene matches: 9. The CDR3 is 17 amino acids. The CDR3 nucleotides are TGTGCCAGCAGCGAGGGGGCATTGGCGGCTAGCAATCAGCCCCAGCATTTT. This sequence encodes CASSEGALAASNQPQHF.

The chain joins TRBV4-2 to TRBJ2-3; the match to TRBD2 covers 11 bases. Looked up from germline, CDR1 is LGHNA and CDR2 is YNFKEQ. CDR3 size: 15 residues. J gave up 9 bases and V 5 bases, and 10 bases lay outside the gene matches. The CDR3 region has the DNA TGTGCCAGCAGCGTACTAGCGGGAGCAGTAGAGACGCAGTATTTT. This gives the protein CASSVLAGAVETQYF.

This clone has only a few counts. This chain uses TRBV7-9 with TRBJ2-7, with D possibly matching TRBD1 (6 bases). The germline V gene has CDR1 SEHNR and CDR2 FQNEAQ (reference sequence). V was pared by 4 bases and J by 7 bases, with 14 bases between. The CDR3 contains 13 residues. The CDR3: CASSSSHREEQYF. The CDR3 DNA reads TGTGCCAGCAGCTCCTCTCACAGGGAGGAGCAGTACTTC. Using reference TRBV7-9 and TRBJ2-7 for the parts outside the CDR3, the full variable domain is DTGVSQNPRHKITKRGQNVTFRCDPISEHNRLYWYRQTLGQGPEFLTYFQNEAQLEKSRLLSDRFSAERPKGSFSTLEIQRTEQGDSAMYLCASSSSHREEQYFGPGTRLTVT.

This clone was seen more than once but under ten times. The CDR3 loop is CAWSPPTVDYTF. DNA of the CDR3: TGTGCCTGGAGTCCTCCGACAGTGGACTACACCTTC. V is TRBV30 and J is TRBJ1-2; D may be TRBD1 (5 bases). The germline V gene has CDR1 GTSNPN and CDR2 SVGIG (reference sequence). V gave up 2 bases and J gave up 10 bases, with 14 bases separating them. The length of the CDR3 is 12 residues.

This clone has only a few counts. This chain connects TRBV19 to TRBJ2-1; 11 bases agree with TRBD2. CDR3 length: 14 residues. V lost 8 bases and J lost 4; bases outside the gene matches: 4. Germline lookup yields CDR1 LNHDA and CDR2 SQIVND (reference sequence). The DNA for the CDR3 is TGTGCCAGTCCGGGGACTAGCGGATACAATGAGCAGTTCTTC. Its translation: CASPGTSGYNEQFF.

J is TRBJ2-6 and V is TRBV19; D call uncertain. Germline CDR1 reads LNHDA; CDR2 reads SQIVND (reference sequence). The CDR3 contains 17 residues. V was cut by 0 bases and J by 0 bases, with 9 bases left in between. DNA for the CDR3: TGTGCCAGTAGTATAGAGCAGGCTAACTCTGGGGCCAACGTCCTGACTTTC. Protein product: CASSIEQANSGANVLTF. Supplemented by reference TRBV19 and TRBJ2-6, the full variable domain reads DGGITQSPKYLFRKEGQNVTLSCEQNLNHDAMYWYRQDPGQGLRLIYYSQIVNDFQKGDIAEGYSVSREKKESFPLTVTSAQKNPTAFYLCASSIEQANSGANVLTFGAGSRLTVL.

This clone was counted a few times. The J gene is TRBJ2-5, the V gene TRBV30, with 9 bases matching TRBD2. CDR3 size: 14 residues. The trim removed 4 bases at V and 4 bases at J, leaving 7 bases unmatched. Per the germline V gene, CDR1 is GTSNPN and CDR2 is SVGIG (reference sequence). The chain's CDR3 is CAWTIAGESETQYF. The CDR3 region has the DNA TGTGCCTGGACCATAGCGGGAGAGTCAGAGACCCAGTACTTC.

The genes are TRBV19 and TRBJ2-3; 11 positions match TRBD2. Trimming at V came to 4 bases and at J to 3 bases, leaving 6 bases not matched to a gene. The CDR3 runs to 16 residues. CDR1 LNHDA and CDR2 SQIVND come from the germline V gene (reference sequence). This CDR3 is CASSTGLAVGTDTQYF. The CDR3 nucleotides are TGTGCCAGTAGTACGGGACTAGCGGTGGGAACAGATACGCAGTATTTT.

The V call is TRBV5-8, the J call TRBJ1-5; weak D call: TRBD1 (5 bases). Trimming cost V 0 bases and J 7 bases, with 14 bases left between them. The germline gives CDR1 SGHTS, CDR2 YDEGEE. The CDR3 consists of 15 residues. In DNA form, the CDR3 reads TGTGCCAGCAGCTTGGGGGAGGCAGGGTGGCAGCCCCAGCATTTT. This encodes CASSLGEAGWQPQHF. Looking up the rest from reference TRBV5-8 and TRBJ1-5 gives the full variable domain: EAGVTQSPTHLIKTRGQQATLRCSPISGHTSVYWYQQALGLGLQFLLWYDEGEERNRGNFPPRFSGRQFPNYSSELNVNALELEDSALYLCASSLGEAGWQPQHFGDGTRLSIL.

J is TRBJ2-7 and V is TRBV5-1; 10 bases line up with TRBD2. The V segment lost 4 bases and the J segment 7 bases; nucleotides outside the gene matches: 5. The CDR3 runs 13 residues. Germline CDR1 is SGHRS and CDR2 is YFSETQ. The DNA of the CDR3 is TGCGCCAGCAGCGTGGGACTAGCGAAGGAGCAGTACTTC. Protein product: CASSVGLAKEQYF.

The table lists this clone with a few counts. The rearrangement links TRBV7-9 to TRBJ1-1; 9 bases map to TRBD1. Losses at the gene ends were 5 bases for V and 5 bases for J; bases not matched to a gene: 9. CDR1 and CDR2 from the germline V gene are SEHNR and FQNEAQ (reference sequence). There are 15 residues in the CDR3. The CDR3 protein is CASSHHRGQRTEAFF. Here the CDR3 DNA reads TGTGCCAGCAGCCATCACAGGGGGCAGAGGACTGAAGCTTTCTTT. The full variable domain, rest sourced from reference TRBV7-9 and TRBJ1-1, is DTGVSQNPRHKITKRGQNVTFRCDPISEHNRLYWYRQTLGQGPEFLTYFQNEAQLEKSRLLSDRFSAERPKGSFSTLEIQRTEQGDSAMYLCASSHHRGQRTEAFFGQGTRLTVV.

The sample holds a few counts of this clone. V is TRBV9 and J is TRBJ1-2; D remains unclear. Trimming shortened V by 2 bases and J by 2 bases, and 7 bases separated the two germline ends. CDR3 length: 13 residues. CDR1 SGDLS and CDR2 YYNGEE come from the germline V gene. Written as DNA, the CDR3 is TGTGCCAGCAGCGTGGCAAAGAACTATGGCTACACCTTC. Protein product: CASSVAKNYGYTF.

The V and J genes are TRBV18 and TRBJ2-4, with 12 bases matching TRBD2. The CDR3 consists of 17 residues. Germline loops: CDR1 KGHSH, CDR2 LQKENI. V lost 4 bases to trimming and J lost 1 base; unmatched junction nucleotides: 5. DNA for the CDR3: TGTGCCAGCTCACTCCTAGCGGGAGGGCCGGCCAAAAACATTCAGTACTTC. Protein product: CASSLLAGGPAKNIQYF. The whole variable domain, filled in from reference TRBV18 and TRBJ2-4, reads NAGVMQNPRHLVRRRGQEARLRCSPMKGHSHVYWYRQLPEEGLKFMVYLQKENIIDESGMPKERFSAEFPKEGPSILRIQQVVRGDSAAYFCASSLLAGGPAKNIQYFGAGTRLSVL.

This clone was seen a handful of times. This sample also contains other DNA sequences that code for the same CDR3. The chain couples TRBV30 to TRBJ2-1; D call uncertain. Trimming took 1 base from V and 4 from J, leaving 2 bases between them. The CDR3 is 11 amino acids. Germline CDR1 GTSNPN, CDR2 SVGIG (reference sequence). The CDR3 reads CAWSAYNEQFF. CDR3 bases: TGTGCCTGGAGTGCGTACAATGAGCAGTTCTTC.

A few counts support this clone. The chain has TRBV25-1 and TRBJ2-1, with a weak D call TRBD2 (5 bases). The CDR3 extends over 15 amino acids. The V end lost 2 bases, the J end lost 0 bases, and 8 bases lay between the germline ends. In germline, CDR1 is MGHDK, CDR2 SYGVNS. For the CDR3, the DNA is TGTGCCAGCAGTGAAGTAGCGCCCTCCTACAATGAGCAGTTCTTC. Translation: CASSEVAPSYNEQFF.

This clone has just a few counts. This chain connects TRBV6-1 to TRBJ1-1, with TRBD1 identical over 9 bases. This CDR3 has 14 amino acids. The V gene end was trimmed by 3 bases and the J gene end by 3 bases; junction bases not matched to a gene: 2. Per germline, CDR1 MNHNS and CDR2 SASEGT. As DNA, the CDR3 is TGTGCCAGCAGTGAGACAGGGGGGTACACTGAAGCTTTCTTT. As protein: CASSETGGYTEAFF.

The V and J genes are TRBV5-1 and TRBJ2-4; TRBD1 is a possible D gene (5 bases). This CDR3 has 15 amino acids. Germline lookup yields CDR1 SGHRS and CDR2 YFSETQ. Trimming left V 1 base short and J 7 bases short, with 15 bases between. The CDR3 reads CASSLSAGLRNIQYF. The CDR3 DNA reads TGCGCCAGCAGCTTGTCAGCAGGGTTGAGGAACATTCAGTACTTC.

The chain couples TRBV6-5 to TRBJ1-1; 8 bases agree with TRBD1. Germline CDR1 is MNHEY and CDR2 is SVGAGI. Trimming took 5 bases from V and 3 from J; bases not matched to a gene: 2. CDR3 length: 13 residues. The CDR3 spells CASSGQGHTEAFF. CDR3 DNA: TGTGCCAGCAGTGGACAGGGTCACACTGAAGCTTTCTTT.

In its sample, this clone was seen a few times. The gene calls are TRBV5-1 and TRBJ2-4; TRBD2 agrees at 15 bases. The J segment lost 13 bases and the V segment lost 4 bases, leaving 6 bases of the junction unmatched. CDR3 length equals 14 residues. Germline CDR1 is SGHRS and CDR2 is YFSETQ. The CDR3 protein is CASSKEGTSGRQYF. CDR3 bases: TGCGCCAGCAGCAAGGAAGGGACTAGCGGGAGGCAGTACTTC.

The sample holds a few counts of this clone. The chain carries TRBV4-1 and TRBJ2-1, with no clear D. The germline CDR1 and CDR2 sequences are MGHRA and YSYEKL. V lost 7 bases and J lost 6, with 13 bases in between. This CDR3 region has 13 residues. This CDR3 reads CASTGLLVNEQFF. The DNA for the CDR3 is TGCGCCAGCACAGGTCTTCTTGTCAATGAGCAGTTCTTC.

A few counts support this clone. The rearrangement uses TRBV7-9 and TRBJ2-1; TRBD1 aligns across 7 bases. The CDR3 runs 12 residues. The germline V gene has CDR1 SEHNR and CDR2 FQNEAQ (reference sequence). Losses at the gene ends were 6 bases for V and 14 bases for J; bases not matched to a gene: 10. CDR3 region: CASSLRQGKKFF. The CDR3 nucleotides are TGTGCCAGCAGTCTACGACAGGGAAAGAAGTTCTTC.